This TCR beta chain comes out of a study of T cells in localized non-small cell lung cancer. TCRdb's table, derived via immunoSEQ multiplex PCR, lists solely in-frame clones and lacks some. Counted here are about 24,000 clones, approximately 89% occurring once; the ten biggest clones make up roughly 9%. The CDR3 totals 15 residues. The rearrangement uses TRBV21-1 and TRBJ2-2. TRBV21-1 is a recognized pseudogene. The TCR originated in a woman between 35 and 70 years old with stage III lung adenocarcinoma. Sequences were derived from peripheral blood mononuclear cells, sampled before any cancer treatment. CDR3 region: CASSLRAPQAGELFF. DNA of the CDR3: TGTGCCAGCAGCCTCCGGGCCCCTCAGGCCGGGGAGCTGTTTTTT.